These 30 T cell receptor beta chains came from one sample sequenced in a study of memory CD4+ T cells and cytomegalovirus serostatus. Measured with immunoSEQ multiplex PCR; TCRdb has only the in-frame clones, and not every one. The table records 35,000 to 45,000 clones, 75% to 85% of them present only once. The sort gate was single viable CD3+CD4+CD8-CD45RO+ cells for memory CD4+ T cells. The material sequenced was memory CD4+ T cells from blood. Source of these receptors: an adult in good health and CMV-seronegative.

This chain links TRBV6-6 with TRBJ2-1, with TRBD1 identical over 8 bases. The CDR3 has 12 residues. Looked up from germline, CDR1 is MNHNY and CDR2 is SVGAGI (reference sequence). V gave up 6 bases and J gave up 9 bases; unmatched junction bases: 4. The CDR3 region is CASSDRGGEQFF. In nucleotides, the CDR3 is TGTGCCAGCAGCGACAGGGGAGGTGAGCAGTTCTTC.

This clone has only a few counts. V and J are TRBV20-1 and TRBJ2-1; a possible D gene is TRBD2 (5 bases). The germline V and J ends were trimmed by 3 bases and 9 bases, with 9 bases remaining between them. This CDR3 has 11 residues. Germline V gene data show CDR1 as DFQATT and CDR2 as SNEGSKA (reference sequence). The CDR3, as DNA: TGCAGTGCTAGGGACTTCCCTGAGCAGTTCTTC. Translated: CSARDFPEQFF.

The gene calls are TRBV7-2 and TRBJ1-2; D remains ambiguous. Germline lookup yields CDR1 SGHTA and CDR2 FQGNSA. This CDR3 comprises 16 residues. V gave up 1 base and J gave up 4 bases, with 16 bases separating them. DNA of the CDR3: TGTGCCAGCAGCTTAGTTGGGGATAAGTCCCCCTATGGCTACACCTTC. This sequence encodes CASSLVGDKSPYGYTF.

This clone was picked up a small number of times. The rearrangement joins TRBV6-6 to TRBJ2-3; D perhaps matches TRBD1 (7 bases). CDR3 length equals 14 residues. The V gene's germline CDR1 is MNHNY and CDR2 SVGAGI (reference sequence). Trimming left V 2 bases short and J 5 bases short, with 11 bases between. The CDR3 DNA follows: TGTGCCAGCAGTTACGGCCAGGGGGGAGATACGCAGTATTTT. Amino acid sequence: CASSYGQGGDTQYF.

The chain couples TRBV18 to TRBJ2-3; D is unresolved. Trimming removed 4 bases at V and 4 bases at J, with 18 bases between. This CDR3 has 16 residues. Germline CDR1 is KGHSH and CDR2 is LQKENI. The CDR3 sequence is CASSLSGPNFPDTQYF. For the CDR3, the DNA is TGTGCCAGCTCACTCTCCGGGCCAAATTTCCCAGATACGCAGTATTTT. Variable domain in full (rest from reference TRBV18 and TRBJ2-3): NAGVMQNPRHLVRRRGQEARLRCSPMKGHSHVYWYRQLPEEGLKFMVYLQKENIIDESGMPKERFSAEFPKEGPSILRIQQVVRGDSAAYFCASSLSGPNFPDTQYFGPGTRLTVL.

This clone is a singleton in its sample. CDR3 sequence reads: CSASARGTQYF. DNA for the CDR3: TGCAGTGCTAGCGCCAGAGGCACGCAGTATTTT. The chain couples TRBV20-1 to TRBJ2-3; no clear D gene. This CDR3 contains 11 residues. Per germline, CDR1 DFQATT and CDR2 SNEGSKA (reference sequence). Trimming shortened V by 3 bases and J by 9 bases, and 10 bases separated the two germline ends.

V usage is TRBV18 and J usage is TRBJ2-2; D is possibly TRBD2 (5 bases). CDR3 length equals 16 residues. The germline V gene has CDR1 KGHSH and CDR2 LQKENI. V shed 2 bases and J shed 1 base, with 11 bases lying between them. The CDR3 region has the DNA TGTGCCAGCTCACCATCCAGCGGCAGGAACACCGGGGAGCTGTTTTTT. It is translated as CASSPSSGRNTGELFF.

This clone was found once. V is TRBV5-4 and J is TRBJ1-1; no clear D gene. The CDR3 sequence is 12 residues long. The V gene's germline CDR1 is SGHNT and CDR2 YYREEE (reference sequence). Trimming shortened V by 0 bases and J by 1 base, and 1 base separated the two germline ends. The CDR3 spells CASSLANTEAFF. CDR3 sequence (DNA): TGTGCCAGCAGCTTGGCGAACACTGAAGCTTTCTTT.

V and J are TRBV11-1 and TRBJ1-2; D is unclear. This CDR3 contains 13 residues. V gave up 1 base and J gave up 2 bases, with 5 bases separating them. Per the germline V gene, CDR1 is SGHAT and CDR2 is FQDESV (reference sequence). The CDR3 sequence: CASSLGRNYGYTF. Written as DNA, the CDR3 is TGTGCCAGCAGCTTAGGGCGGAACTATGGCTACACCTTC.

This chain joins TRBV13 and TRBJ2-1; D is uncertain. CDR1 and CDR2 from the germline V gene are PRHDT and FYEKMQ (reference sequence). The CDR3 consists of 11 residues. Trimming cost V 3 bases and J 8 bases, with 5 bases left between them. The CDR3 sequence is CASSFKDEQFF. CDR3 DNA sequence: TGTGCCAGCAGCTTTAAAGATGAGCAGTTCTTC.

The CDR3 spells CASSEDGTNSGNTIYF. CDR3 DNA: TGTGCCAGCAGTGAGGACGGGACAAACTCTGGAAACACCATATATTTT. This rearrangement joins TRBV2 to TRBJ1-3; perhaps TRBD1 as D (6 bases). V was clipped by 3 bases and J by 0 bases, with 12 bases between them. The CDR3 spans 16 residues. In germline, CDR1 is SNHLY, CDR2 FYNNEI.

The chain couples TRBV7-2 to TRBJ1-2, with 7 bases that match TRBD1. CDR3 length: 15 residues. Germline CDR1 SGHTA, CDR2 FQGNSA. Germline trimming cut 5 bases from V and 0 bases from J; bases unmatched to any gene: 6. CDR3 coding DNA: TGTGCCAGCAGCAAACGGACAGGCGCTAACTATGGCTACACCTTC. It yields the protein CASSKRTGANYGYTF.

V and J are TRBV7-2 and TRBJ1-2, with TRBD1 matching over 7 bases. Trimming removed 1 base from V and 5 bases from J; junction bases left unmatched: 7. Germline V gene lookup returns CDR1 SGHTA and CDR2 FQGNSA. The CDR3 is 15 residues long. In DNA form, the CDR3 reads TGTGCCAGCAGCTTAGAGGCCAGGGGGGGTTATGGCTACACCTTC. This gives the protein CASSLEARGGYGYTF.

This clone was seen more than once but under ten times. This chain joins TRBV11-2 and TRBJ1-2; no definite D call. Germline V lookup: CDR1 SGHAT, CDR2 FQNNGV. CDR3 size: 13 residues. V lost 0 bases, J lost 4 bases, and 6 bases lay in between. CDR3 bases: TGTGCCAGCAGCTTAGATGGGATCTATGGCTACACCTTC. This translates into CASSLDGIYGYTF.

This rearrangement joins TRBV5-4 to TRBJ2-5, with a possible D match to TRBD2 (6 bases). V was shortened by 0 bases and J by 1 base, with 10 bases between the two germline ends. From germline, CDR1 is SGHNT and CDR2 YYREEE (reference sequence). This CDR3 comprises 15 residues. The CDR3 DNA sequence: TGTGCCAGCAGCTTGGAGTCGGGAGCCCAAGAGACCCAGTACTTC. Protein product: CASSLESGAQETQYF. Combining the CDR3 with reference TRBV5-4 and TRBJ2-5 gives the whole variable domain ETGVTQSPTHLIKTRGQQVTLRCSSQSGHNTVSWYQQALGQGPQFIFQYYREEENGRGNFPPRFSGLQFPNYSSELNVNALELDDSALYLCASSLESGAQETQYFGPGTRLLVL.

In this sample, this clone turned up once. The CDR3 sequence is CASSLGTGELFF. In nucleotides, the CDR3 is TGTGCCAGCAGCCTGGGCACCGGGGAGCTGTTTTTT. J is TRBJ2-2 and V is TRBV7-3; D unresolved. The V end lost 5 bases, the J end lost 4 bases, and 5 bases lay between the germline ends. CDR3 length: 12 residues. Looked up from germline, CDR1 is SGHTA and CDR2 is FQGTGA.

The chain carries TRBV7-2 and TRBJ1-4; 7 bases align to TRBD1. The CDR3 consists of 15 residues. Trimming took 4 bases from V and 8 from J; bases not matched to a gene: 10. Per the germline V gene, CDR1 is SGHTA and CDR2 is FQGNSA. The DNA of the CDR3 is TGTGCCAGCAGCTCCAGGGGGGTTTCCTACGAAAAACTGTTTTTT. This encodes CASSSRGVSYEKLFF. The full variable domain, its missing parts supplied by reference TRBV7-2 and TRBJ1-4, is GAGVSQSPSNKVTEKGKDVELRCDPISGHTALYWYRQSLGQGLEFLIYFQGNSAPDKSGLPSDRFSAERTGGSVSTLTIQRTQQEDSAVYLCASSSRGVSYEKLFFGSGTQLSVL.

This clone was picked up one time. The V call is TRBV2, the J call TRBJ1-1; perhaps TRBD1 as D (5 bases). CDR3 length equals 14 residues. Germline CDR1 and CDR2: SNHLY and FYNNEI. The V and J ends lost 3 bases and 0 bases respectively, with 8 bases between them. The CDR3: CASSDGTLNTEAFF. The CDR3 region has the DNA TGTGCCAGCAGTGATGGGACGCTGAACACTGAAGCTTTCTTT.

The chain recombines TRBV6-4 with TRBJ1-1; D might be TRBD1 (6 bases). V was cut by 5 bases and J by 2 bases, with 15 bases left in between. Germline lookup yields CDR1 MRHNA and CDR2 SNTAGT. The CDR3 contains 15 residues. The DNA for the CDR3 is TGTGCCAGCAGTCCTACCCGACAGGCAAACACTGAAGCTTTCTTT. Translating it yields CASSPTRQANTEAFF.

There are a few counts of this clone. The chain is built from TRBV5-1 and TRBJ2-5, with D perhaps being TRBD1 or TRBD2 (5 bases each). Germline V gene lookup returns CDR1 SGHRS and CDR2 YFSETQ. This CDR3 is built from 14 residues. V was shortened by 1 base and J by 1 base, with 8 bases between the two germline ends. The CDR3 loop reads CASSLTGPQETQYF. In DNA, the CDR3 is TGCGCCAGCAGCTTGACGGGACCCCAAGAGACCCAGTACTTC.

This chain links TRBV4-3 with TRBJ2-7; tentatively, D is TRBD1 or TRBD2 (5 bases each). CDR1 is LGHNA and CDR2 is YSLEER in the germline V gene. V was shortened by 0 bases and J by 0 bases, with 9 bases between the two germline ends. The CDR3 consists of 15 residues. The CDR3 region is CASSQDWGNSYEQYF. The CDR3 bases are TGCGCCAGCAGCCAAGATTGGGGGAACTCCTACGAGCAGTACTTC.

The chain carries TRBV29-1 and TRBJ1-1; 10 bases match TRBD1. The CDR3 covers 16 residues. From germline, CDR1 is SQVTM and CDR2 ANQGSEA. CDR3 nucleotide sequence: TGCAGTGTATCCGGGACAGGGGTTGCCCTGAACACTGAAGCTTTCTTT. Its translation is CSVSGTGVALNTEAFF.

The chain carries TRBV5-1 and TRBJ1-1, with TRBD1 matching over 7 bases. CDR3 length: 16 amino acids. The junction had 7 bases not matched to a gene; V was cut back by 2 bases and J by 0 bases. The germline gives CDR1 SGHRS, CDR2 YFSETQ. The DNA of the CDR3 is TGCGCCAGCAGCTTAGGGACAGACGGACTGAACACTGAAGCTTTCTTT. Protein sequence: CASSLGTDGLNTEAFF.

V and J are TRBV28 and TRBJ2-5; possibly TRBD1 or TRBD2 for D (6 bases each). TRBJ2-7 explains the end of the DNA better; the J call may be wrong. The CDR3 spans 14 residues. The germline V gene has CDR1 MDHEN and CDR2 SYDVKM. The CDR3 DNA sequence: TGTGCCAGCAGTCACCGAGGGGGGACCTACGAGCAGTACTTC. Its translation: CASSHRGGTYEQYF.

V and J are TRBV6-6 and TRBJ1-2, with D uncertain. The CDR3 is made up of 14 amino acids. CDR1 and CDR2 (germline): MNHNY, SVGAGI (reference sequence). Trimming took off 6 bases at V and 8 bases at J, with 19 bases between the two ends. The CDR3 DNA is TGTGCCAGCAGGGACGGCGCAACCCGAGACGGCTACACCTTC. Its translation: CASRDGATRDGYTF.

V usage is TRBV5-4 and J usage is TRBJ2-7; 8 positions match TRBD2. CDR1 is SGHNT, CDR2 YYREEE, per germline (reference sequence). The V gene end was trimmed by 0 bases and the J gene end by 5 bases; junction bases not matched to a gene: 4. This CDR3 contains 14 residues. Written as DNA, the CDR3 is TGTGCCAGCAGCTTGGGCGGGAGGACGAACGAGCAGTACTTC. It yields the protein CASSLGGRTNEQYF. The full variable domain, completed using reference TRBV5-4 and TRBJ2-7, is ETGVTQSPTHLIKTRGQQVTLRCSSQSGHNTVSWYQQALGQGPQFIFQYYREEENGRGNFPPRFSGLQFPNYSSELNVNALELDDSALYLCASSLGGRTNEQYFGPGTRLTVT.

This clone was detected only a few times. The chain couples TRBV7-3 to TRBJ2-7, with D perhaps matching TRBD2 (6 bases). The CDR3 is 15 residues long. V lost 0 bases and J 4 bases, leaving 13 bases between the germline ends. In germline, CDR1 is SGHTA, CDR2 FQGTGA. CDR3 region: CASSLTGGREYEQYF. CDR3 nucleotides: TGTGCCAGCAGCTTAACAGGCGGGCGGGAATACGAGCAGTACTTC.

The gene calls are TRBV29-1 and TRBJ1-1; the D gene is possibly TRBD1 (5 bases). Germline CDR1 SQVTM, CDR2 ANQGSEA. This CDR3 contains 14 residues. V was clipped by 1 base and J by 1 base, with 10 bases between them. The DNA for the CDR3 is TGCAGCGTTGAAGGCAGGGCGGGGAACACTGAAGCTTTCTTT. This sequence encodes CSVEGRAGNTEAFF.

The genes are TRBV11-2 and TRBJ2-1, with 12 bases identical to TRBD2. The CDR3 is made up of 18 amino acids. CDR1 is SGHAT and CDR2 is FQNNGV in the germline V gene. J was trimmed by 7 bases and V by 5 bases; bases with no gene match: 15. The CDR3 DNA follows: TGTGCCAGCAGCCCACTAGCGGGAGGTTGGGACAGAGGAAATGAGCAGTTCTTC. Translated, it gives CASSPLAGGWDRGNEQFF.

The DNA of the CDR3 is TGTGCCAGCAGTAGACTAGCGGGAGGCACAGATACGCAGTATTTT. Translation gives CASSRLAGGTDTQYF. The chain has TRBV2 and TRBJ2-3; TRBD2 aligns across 12 bases. Trimming cost V 5 bases and J 1 base; bases outside gene matches: 1. Germline CDR1 is SNHLY and CDR2 is FYNNEI. CDR3 length: 15 residues.